The next 12 T cell receptor beta chains were all read from a single sample in a study of T cells in Graves' hyperthyroidism and ophthalmopathy. Amplification targeted TCR beta CDR3 regions from RNA transcripts. HTBI primers were employed in a first-round RT-PCR of the TCR CDR3. In TCRdb, the multiplex PCR reads were re-called with MiXCR into one record per CDR3 protein. Here the sample spans 460,000 or so distinct CDR3 sequences, approximately 14% being singletons. Sequencing input: blood. The receptors here all came from a woman aged 18-29 years with Graves' hyperthyroidism.

This clonotype has a count of ten or more. The chain joins TRBV6-2 or TRBV6-3 to TRBJ2-7, with 12 bases fitting TRBD2. Germline CDR1 reads MNHEY; CDR2 reads SVGEGT. The V gene end was trimmed by 7 bases and the J gene end by 5 bases; junction bases not matched to a gene: 12. CDR3 length equals 16 residues. The CDR3 nucleotides read TGTGCCAGCACCCGGGGTAGACTAGCGGGAGCCCACGAGCAGTACTTC. It translates to CASTRGRLAGAHEQYF.

This clonotype was seen ten or more times. The V and J genes are TRBV2 and TRBJ1-2, with D perhaps TRBD1 (6 bases). The CDR3 covers 13 residues. Germline-derived CDR1 and CDR2 are SNHLY and FYNNEI. V shed 6 bases and J shed 4 bases, with 12 bases lying between them. In DNA form, the CDR3 reads TGTGCCAGCAGCCGTAGGGGGAGCTATGGCTACACCTTC. Its protein product is CASSRRGSYGYTF. The complete variable domain, with remaining parts taken from reference TRBV2 and TRBJ1-2, reads EPEVTQTPSHQVTQMGQEVILRCVPISNHLYFYWYRQILGQKVEFLVSFYNNEISEKSEIFDDQFSVERPDGSNFTLKIRSTKLEDSAMYFCASSRRGSYGYTFGSGTRLTVV.

The V and J genes are TRBV4-1 and TRBJ1-2, with D possibly matching TRBD1 (6 bases). Trimming pared 4 bases from V and 2 bases from J, leaving 17 bases between. CDR1 MGHRA and CDR2 YSYEKL come from the germline V gene. CDR3 length equals 16 residues. Here the CDR3 reads CASSRPGTSPNYGYTF. The CDR3 DNA is TGCGCCAGCAGCCGACCCGGGACATCACCCAACTATGGCTACACCTTC.

This clonotype was observed at least ten times. V is TRBV29-1 and J is TRBJ2-7, with 10 bases matching TRBD2. Germline V gives CDR1 SQVTM, CDR2 ANQGSEA. V was pared by 3 bases and J by 3 bases, with 8 bases of the junction left unmatched. CDR3 length equals 15 residues. The DNA of the CDR3 is TGCAGCGTTGATACTGGGCTAGCGGGAGACTACGAGCAGTACTTC. Translated, it gives CSVDTGLAGDYEQYF.

This clonotype was recorded many times. The chain couples TRBV12-3 or TRBV12-4 to TRBJ2-7, with D hard to call. V dropped 5 bases and J dropped 0 bases, with 14 bases sitting between them. The CDR3 runs 15 residues. The CDR3 sequence is CASSPQDASSYEQYF. CDR3 in DNA: TGTGCCAGCAGTCCGCAAGACGCGAGCTCCTACGAGCAGTACTTC.

At least ten counts were recorded for this clonotype. The chain has TRBV6-1 and TRBJ2-1, with D possibly TRBD1 on 6 matching bases. This CDR3 is 13 amino acids long. Per germline, CDR1 MNHNS and CDR2 SASEGT. The V end lost 2 bases, the J end lost 8 bases, and 10 bases lay between the germline ends. CDR3 sequence reads: CASSEQGLDEQFF. The CDR3 bases are TGTGCCAGCAGTGAACAGGGGCTTGATGAGCAGTTCTTC.

CDR3 sequence reads: CASRHPDRYYGYTF. In nucleotides, the CDR3 is TGTGCCAGCAGGCACCCGGACAGATACTATGGCTACACCTTC. The chain couples TRBV6-1 to TRBJ1-2; D perhaps matches TRBD1 (6 bases). The CDR3 spans 14 residues. V was cut by 6 bases and J by 3 bases, with 14 bases left in between. Germline V lookup: CDR1 MNHNS, CDR2 SASEGT.

J is TRBJ1-5 and V is TRBV19, with D unclear. Trimming cost V 6 bases and J 0 bases, with 3 bases left between them. This CDR3 contains 12 residues. Germline loops: CDR1 LNHDA, CDR2 SQIVND (reference sequence). Here the CDR3 DNA reads TGTGCCAGTAGATTTAGCAATCAGCCCCAGCATTTT. This encodes CASRFSNQPQHF.

This clonotype was counted many times. The V gene is TRBV12-5, the J gene TRBJ2-1; 7 nucleotides align to TRBD1. Germline CDR1 is LGHNT and CDR2 is FRNRAP. The junction had 11 bases not matched to a gene; V was cut back by 0 bases and J by 0 bases. The CDR3 has 19 amino acids. The CDR3 DNA is TGTGCTAGTGGTTTGGTAACCCCGACAGGGACGACCTCCTACAATGAGCAGTTCTTC. This translates into CASGLVTPTGTTSYNEQFF. Drawing the rest from reference TRBV12-5 and TRBJ2-1, the complete variable domain is DARVTQTPRHKVTEMGQEVTMRCQPILGHNTVFWYRQTMMQGLELLAYFRNRAPLDDSGMPKDRFSAEMPDATLATLKIQPSEPRDSAVYFCASGLVTPTGTTSYNEQFFGPGTRLTVL.

This clonotype was recorded many times. The chain employs TRBV7-3 and TRBJ2-5; the D call may be TRBD1 or TRBD2 (7 bases each). Germline-derived CDR1 and CDR2 are SGHTA and FQGTGA. V lost 4 bases, J lost 4 bases, and 16 bases lay in between. CDR3 length: 15 residues. Written as DNA, the CDR3 is TGTGCCAGCAGCTCCCGACAGGGCGGGGGAGAGACCCAGTACTTC. It codes for CASSSRQGGGETQYF.

V is TRBV4-1 and J is TRBJ2-7; TRBD1 matches 7 bases. The CDR3 is 15 amino acids. V lost 2 bases and J lost 1; bases outside the gene matches: 5. Per the germline V gene, CDR1 is MGHRA and CDR2 is YSYEKL. CDR3 in amino acids: CASSQPTQGSYEQYF. CDR3 sequence (DNA): TGCGCCAGCAGCCAACCGACACAGGGGTCCTACGAGCAGTACTTC.

This clonotype was found many times. The V and J genes are TRBV2 and TRBJ2-7, with D perhaps matching TRBD1 (5 bases). This CDR3 contains 13 residues. Trimming shortened V by 8 bases and J by 4 bases, and 15 bases separated the two germline ends. Germline CDR1 and CDR2: SNHLY and FYNNEI. CDR3 protein: CASSLGAIYEQYF. For the CDR3, the DNA is TGTGCCAGCTCCCTAGGGGCTATATACGAGCAGTACTTC.